The 9 T cell receptor beta chains in this list originate from one sample, sequenced in a study of Tregs in tolerant kidney transplant recipients. Sequencing was performed with immunoSEQ multiplex PCR; in TCRdb, only in-frame clones are kept and a portion is missing. The sample carries approximately 60,000 clones, nearly 98% recorded once. The sequences come from Tregs from blood, collected before the transplant. All receptors derive from a human donor who received a combined kidney and bone marrow transplant.

V is TRBV12-5 and J is TRBJ1-5, with 8 bases matching TRBD1. The CDR3 runs to 15 residues. Trimming cost V 10 bases and J 6 bases; bases outside gene matches: 14. Germline V gene sequence: CDR1 LGHNT, CDR2 FRNRAP. CDR3 nucleotides: TGTGCTACCGAACCGGGACAGGCCAATCCTCAGCCCCAGCATTTT. This translates into CATEPGQANPQPQHF.

V is TRBV4-3 and J is TRBJ1-1; the D is unclear. CDR1 is LGHNA, CDR2 YSLEER, per germline. The germline V and J ends were trimmed by 1 base and 1 base, with 10 bases remaining between them. The CDR3 is made up of 15 amino acids. CDR3 DNA sequence: TGCGCCAGCAGCCAAGGTCCGGGAGGGAACACTGAAGCTTTCTTT. This translates into CASSQGPGGNTEAFF.

The genes are TRBV18 and TRBJ2-3; a possible D gene is TRBD2 (6 bases). The V end lost 4 bases, the J end lost 2 bases, and 10 bases lay between the germline ends. The CDR3 is 14 amino acids. The germline CDR1 and CDR2 sequences are KGHSH and LQKENI. Written as DNA, the CDR3 is TGTGCCAGCTCACGACGGGACTTCACAGATACGCAGTATTTT. This codes for CASSRRDFTDTQYF.

The chain carries TRBV7-2 and TRBJ2-3, with 9 bases aligning to TRBD2. The CDR3 runs to 15 residues. V lost 2 bases to trimming and J lost 3 bases; unmatched junction nucleotides: 3. Germline V gene sequence: CDR1 SGHTA, CDR2 FQGNSA. The CDR3 spells CASSLLAGGTDTQYF. The CDR3 nucleotides are TGTGCCAGCAGCTTACTCGCGGGGGGGACAGATACGCAGTATTTT.

This chain links TRBV7-2 with TRBJ2-7, with 10 bases identical to TRBD2. This CDR3 has 15 residues. Germline V lookup: CDR1 SGHTA, CDR2 FQGNSA. V dropped 5 bases and J dropped 2; count of bases not matched to a gene: 6. CDR3 in amino acids: CASSLRTSGTYEQYF. CDR3 in DNA: TGTGCCAGCAGCCTAAGGACTAGCGGCACCTACGAGCAGTACTTC.

CDR3 in amino acids: CASSSPGRTYGYTF. The CDR3 DNA sequence: TGTGCCAGCAGTTCTCCCGGGAGAACCTATGGCTACACCTTC. The chain combines TRBV28 with TRBJ1-2; no definite D call. The V and J ends lost 4 bases and 4 bases respectively, with 13 bases between them. CDR1 MDHEN and CDR2 SYDVKM come from the germline V gene. The CDR3 is made up of 14 amino acids.

In its sample, this clone was seen once. V is TRBV19 and J is TRBJ1-2, with 11 bases fitting TRBD1. CDR3 length equals 15 residues. Germline values: CDR1 LNHDA, CDR2 SQIVND (reference sequence). The V gene end was trimmed by 5 bases and the J gene end by 5 bases; junction bases not matched to a gene: 7. The CDR3 region has the DNA TGTGCCAGTAGTCTCGGACAGGGGGCAGGATATGGCTACACCTTC. Encoded protein: CASSLGQGAGYGYTF.

The chain employs TRBV5-1 and TRBJ1-2; possible D gene TRBD1, 6 bases. V was shortened by 4 bases and J by 5 bases, with 6 bases between the two germline ends. Per germline, CDR1 SGHRS and CDR2 YFSETQ. The CDR3 totals 11 residues. The CDR3 sequence is CASSGQYGYTF. In nucleotides, the CDR3 is TGCGCCAGCAGCGGACAGTATGGCTACACCTTC.

This clone was observed a single time. V gene TRBV7-3 combines with J gene TRBJ2-1; D is ambiguous. The CDR3 is made up of 15 amino acids. The germline CDR1 and CDR2 sequences are SGHTA and FQGTGA. V was shortened by 2 bases and J by 5 bases, with 13 bases between the two germline ends. CDR3 amino acids: CASSLEAGPHNEQFF. CDR3 bases: TGTGCCAGCAGCTTAGAAGCAGGTCCGCACAATGAGCAGTTCTTC.